The 30 T cell receptor beta chains presented below share a single source sample, sequenced in a study of blood T cell repertoires in COVID-19 (dated by TCRdb to about 2020). The library relied on the immunoSEQ multiplex PCR assay. TCRdb took over this immuneACCESS table, retaining in-frame rearrangements with V and J assigned. Such tables are incomplete; in checked studies, under half of the missing clones stem from an unresolved V gene, and the remainder is unexplained. Counted in this sample were around 150,000 clones; around four fifths of them appeared once. Approximately 10% of the sample comes from the top ten. Input material: peripheral blood. These receptor sequences come from a man in his 60s who had recovered from COVID-19.

The chain links TRBV6-6 to TRBJ2-1, with D tentatively TRBD2 (5 bases). CDR3 length: 13 amino acids. The germline V gene encodes CDR1 MNHNY and CDR2 SVGAGI (reference sequence). The V and J ends lost 4 bases and 6 bases respectively, with 10 bases between them. CDR3 in amino acids: CASSSWLANEQFF. CDR3 DNA sequence: TGTGCCAGCAGTTCTTGGCTAGCCAATGAGCAGTTCTTC.

The chain carries TRBV19 and TRBJ1-1; a weak D match, TRBD1 (6 bases). Germline V gives CDR1 LNHDA, CDR2 SQIVND (reference sequence). The CDR3 extends over 15 amino acids. Deletions cut 3 bases from V and 4 bases from J, with 15 bases between. CDR3 coding DNA: TGTGCCAGTAGTATGGGGGACACCGTGGGCACTGAAGCTTTCTTT. Protein: CASSMGDTVGTEAFF.

V and J are TRBV7-9 and TRBJ1-1, with 7 nucleotides matching TRBD1. Germline V CDR1 and CDR2: SEHNR, FQNEAQ (reference sequence). The CDR3 length is 14 residues. J lost 3 bases, V lost 6 bases, and 7 bases had no gene match. Here the CDR3 reads CASRTGIPDTEAFF. The DNA for the CDR3 is TGTGCCAGCAGGACAGGGATTCCAGACACTGAAGCTTTCTTT.

The genes are TRBV30 and TRBJ1-5; D gene ambiguous. Per germline, CDR1 GTSNPN and CDR2 SVGIG (reference sequence). Trimming cost V 0 bases and J 4 bases, with 7 bases left between them. The length of the CDR3 is 13 residues. The CDR3 region has the DNA TGTGCCTGGAGTGTACAGTCAAATCAGCCCCAGCATTTT. Amino acid sequence: CAWSVQSNQPQHF.

This chain joins TRBV28 and TRBJ2-5, with 9 bases matching TRBD2. The junction had 10 bases not matched to a gene; V was cut back by 4 bases and J by 4 bases. This CDR3 has 16 amino acids. Germline CDR1 reads MDHEN; CDR2 reads SYDVKM. CDR3 bases: TGTGCCAGCAGTTCGTCGCTAGCGGGAATGTTAGAGACCCAGTACTTC. The encoded protein is CASSSSLAGMLETQYF.

The genes are TRBV7-9 and TRBJ2-3; 12 positions match TRBD1. J gave up 7 bases and V 10 bases, and 6 bases lay outside the gene matches. The CDR3 is 13 residues long. Germline lookup yields CDR1 SEHNR and CDR2 FQNEAQ (reference sequence). In nucleotides, the CDR3 is TGTGCCACCGGGACAGGGGGCGGAAATACGCAGTATTTT. This encodes CATGTGGGNTQYF.

The V and J genes are TRBV18 and TRBJ1-1; D unresolved. This CDR3 is 12 amino acids long. V was cut by 5 bases and J by 2 bases, with 6 bases left in between. Germline V gives CDR1 KGHSH, CDR2 LQKENI. DNA for the CDR3: TGTGCCAGCTCAAGACAAAACACTGAAGCTTTCTTT. This codes for CASSRQNTEAFF.

The rearrangement uses TRBV11-2 and TRBJ2-2; TRBD1 agrees at 7 bases. The CDR3 runs 15 residues. V lost 7 bases and J lost 6; bases outside the gene matches: 11. Looked up from germline, CDR1 is SGHAT and CDR2 is FQNNGV. CDR3 amino acids: CASTLERGRAGELFF. The CDR3 DNA sequence: TGTGCCAGCACCCTCGAGAGGGGGCGTGCCGGGGAGCTGTTTTTT.

A few counts support this clone. The chain uses TRBV5-1 and TRBJ2-1; perhaps TRBD2 as D (5 bases). With 6 bases removed from V and 0 bases from J, the gap between germline ends came to 16 bases. Germline V gene sequence: CDR1 SGHRS, CDR2 YFSETQ. The CDR3 is made up of 16 amino acids. The CDR3 loop is CASTPSERSSYNEQFF. The CDR3 DNA sequence: TGCGCCAGCACTCCCAGCGAGCGGAGCTCCTACAATGAGCAGTTCTTC.

This clone has only a few counts. V is TRBV12-3 or TRBV12-4 and J is TRBJ2-7; the D is unclear. The CDR3 is made up of 12 amino acids. The V and J ends lost 3 bases and 2 bases respectively, with 5 bases between them. The CDR3 region is CASSLNTYEQYF. The CDR3 DNA reads TGTGCCAGCAGTTTGAACACCTACGAGCAGTACTTC.

CDR3: CASSLSRDYGYTF. The CDR3 nucleotides are TGTGCCAGCAGCTTAAGCAGGGACTATGGCTACACCTTC. The rearrangement links TRBV7-9 to TRBJ1-2, with a weak D call TRBD1 (5 bases). The V and J ends lost 2 bases and 3 bases respectively, with 7 bases between them. CDR1 and CDR2 from the germline V gene are SEHNR and FQNEAQ (reference sequence). The CDR3 sequence is 13 residues long.

The rearrangement uses TRBV30 and TRBJ1-6, with TRBD1 matching over 7 bases. The CDR3 has 12 amino acids. V lost 5 bases to trimming and J lost 5 bases; unmatched junction nucleotides: 0. Germline values: CDR1 GTSNPN, CDR2 SVGIG (reference sequence). The CDR3 coding sequence is TGTGCCTGGGACAGGGATAATTCACCCCTCCACTTT. Amino acid sequence: CAWDRDNSPLHF.

The V call is TRBV27, the J call TRBJ2-1; 13 nucleotides line up with TRBD2. With 5 bases clipped from V and 10 bases from J, the junction kept 8 bases outside the gene matches. Germline lookup yields CDR1 MNHEY and CDR2 SMNVEV (reference sequence). CDR3 size: 15 residues. CDR3 nucleotide sequence: TGTGCCAGCAGTCCCCGGACTAGCGGGAGCGGGGAGCAGTTCTTC. This translates into CASSPRTSGSGEQFF.

The chain combines TRBV10-3 with TRBJ2-7; D is unresolved. Trimming removed 5 bases from V and 0 bases from J, with 14 bases in between. The length of the CDR3 is 15 residues. CDR1 is ENHRY, CDR2 SYGVKD, per germline. CDR3 sequence: CAISMSTFSSYEQYF. In nucleotides, the CDR3 is TGTGCCATCAGTATGTCTACGTTTAGCTCCTACGAGCAGTACTTC.

This rearrangement joins TRBV27 to TRBJ2-3; 8 bases line up with TRBD2. The trim removed 5 bases at V and 3 bases at J, leaving 13 bases unmatched. This CDR3 comprises 17 residues. CDR1 and CDR2 (germline): MNHEY, SMNVEV (reference sequence). CDR3 in amino acids: CASSPQTSAGLTDTQYF. CDR3 bases: TGTGCCAGCAGTCCCCAGACTAGCGCCGGGTTAACAGATACGCAGTATTTT.

This clone was recorded only once. V usage is TRBV27 and J usage is TRBJ1-1; TRBD1 agrees at 10 bases. The CDR3 length is 16 residues. With 0 bases clipped from V and 4 bases from J, the junction kept 5 bases outside the gene matches. CDR1 is MNHEY, CDR2 SMNVEV, per germline (reference sequence). CDR3: CASSLSGTGVSTEAFF. CDR3 sequence (DNA): TGTGCCAGCAGTTTATCAGGGACAGGGGTGAGCACTGAAGCTTTCTTT.

The gene calls are TRBV5-3 and TRBJ1-6; D is possibly TRBD1 (5 bases). TRBV5-3 is flagged as an ORF with uncertain function. V was shortened by 4 bases and J by 10 bases, with 18 bases between the two germline ends. The CDR3 extends over 15 amino acids. The CDR3 loop reads CARSAIDRPESPLHF. The CDR3 bases are TGTGCCAGAAGCGCTATCGACAGACCGGAGTCACCCCTCCACTTT.

This clone was detected only a few times. A much more abundant neighbour one base away suggests this may be a read error. The same CDR3 can be traced to other DNA sequences in this sample. This chain connects TRBV11-2 to TRBJ2-1, with 8 bases fitting TRBD2. Germline V gene sequence: CDR1 SGHAT, CDR2 FQNNGV. The CDR3 runs to 14 residues. Unmatched junction bases numbered 10, after V lost 5 bases and J lost 10 bases. The CDR3 DNA is TGTGCCAGCAGCGGGAGGGGGGCGGGGGGCGAGCAGTTCTTC. Its protein product is CASSGRGAGGEQFF.

The chain recombines TRBV7-6 with TRBJ1-2; TRBD1 might be the D (6 bases). This CDR3 contains 15 residues. Germline CDR1 is SGHVS and CDR2 is FNYEAQ. Trimming removed 0 bases from V and 4 bases from J, with 12 bases in between. The CDR3, as DNA: TGTGCCAGCAGCTTAGCGACTGGGGGCAGCTATGGCTACACCTTC. It codes for CASSLATGGSYGYTF. The entire variable domain, with the rest obtained from reference TRBV7-6 and TRBJ1-2, is as follows: GAGVSQSPRYKVTKRGQDVALRCDPISGHVSLYWYRQALGQGPEFLTYFNYEAQQDKSGLPNDRFSAERPEGSISTLTIQRTEQRDSAMYRCASSLATGGSYGYTFGSGTRLTVV.

This clone was seen more than once but under ten times. The chain carries TRBV28 and TRBJ2-1; 15 bases are a match to TRBD2. This CDR3 spans 15 amino acids. V lost 2 bases and J lost 7; bases outside the gene matches: 0. From germline, CDR1 is MDHEN and CDR2 SYDVKM. The CDR3 reads CASSLGTSGRNEQFF. CDR3 nucleotides: TGTGCCAGCAGTTTAGGGACTAGCGGGAGGAATGAGCAGTTCTTC.

The chain couples TRBV6-1 to TRBJ1-1; D call uncertain. V shed 1 base and J shed 1 base, with 13 bases lying between them. CDR1 is MNHNS and CDR2 is SASEGT in the germline V gene. The CDR3 spans 16 residues. DNA for the CDR3: TGTGCCAGCAGTGAAGGAAGCCTTCGGGGGAACACTGAAGCTTTCTTT. Protein: CASSEGSLRGNTEAFF.

The chain recombines TRBV2 with TRBJ2-7; 8 nucleotides agree with TRBD2. CDR1 and CDR2 (germline): SNHLY, FYNNEI. Trimming removed 5 bases from V and 3 bases from J; junction bases left unmatched: 3. CDR3 size: 13 residues. CDR3 amino acids: CASSSGTSYEQYF. The CDR3 nucleotides are TGTGCCAGCAGTTCCGGGACTAGCTACGAGCAGTACTTC.

V gene TRBV7-2 combines with J gene TRBJ2-5, with D unclear. The CDR3 extends over 13 amino acids. With 0 bases removed from V and 4 bases from J, the gap between germline ends came to 6 bases. Germline V CDR1 and CDR2: SGHTA, FQGNSA. CDR3 in DNA: TGTGCCAGCAGCTTAGCCGGGTTAGAGACCCAGTACTTC. It specifies CASSLAGLETQYF.

The chain has TRBV7-3 and TRBJ2-6, with 8 positions matching TRBD1. The junction had 9 bases not matched to a gene; V was cut back by 5 bases and J by 0 bases. The CDR3 is made up of 18 amino acids. CDR1 is SGHTA, CDR2 FQGTGA, per germline. CDR3 in amino acids: CASSPRDRSFSGANVLTF. CDR3 nucleotides: TGTGCCAGCAGCCCCAGGGACAGGTCCTTCTCTGGGGCCAACGTCCTGACTTTC.

This chain links TRBV4-1 with TRBJ1-2; D is perhaps TRBD1 (5 bases). Germline loops: CDR1 MGHRA, CDR2 YSYEKL. V shed 4 bases and J shed 7 bases, with 16 bases lying between them. The CDR3 runs 14 residues. As DNA, the CDR3 is TGCGCCAGCAGCCCACAATTCCCAGGGATTGGCTACACCTTC. This translates into CASSPQFPGIGYTF.

This chain joins TRBV28 and TRBJ1-2; 9 bases map to TRBD1. V was pared by 6 bases and J by 0 bases, with 5 bases of the junction left unmatched. CDR1 is MDHEN, CDR2 SYDVKM, per germline. The CDR3 runs 15 residues. Written as DNA, the CDR3 is TGTGCCAGCAGGCTCGGACAGGGGCCTAACTATGGCTACACCTTC. Residues: CASRLGQGPNYGYTF.

This clone was picked up many times. CDR3 residues: CAWSATGNTEAFF. As DNA, the CDR3 is TGTGCCTGGAGCGCCACAGGAAACACTGAAGCTTTCTTT. The genes are TRBV30 and TRBJ1-1; perhaps TRBD1 as D (5 bases). V was pared by 3 bases and J by 2 bases, with 10 bases between. Germline V gene lookup returns CDR1 GTSNPN and CDR2 SVGIG (reference sequence). The CDR3 has 13 residues.

This sequence joins TRBV18 and TRBJ2-3; 8 bases fit TRBD1. The CDR3 is 17 amino acids. V lost 6 bases, J lost 1 base, and 12 bases stayed unmatched. CDR1 is KGHSH and CDR2 is LQKENI in the germline V gene. The CDR3 DNA is TGTGCCAGCTCGCTAGGGACGAACAGGGGGGGCACAGATACGCAGTATTTT. Translated, it gives CASSLGTNRGGTDTQYF. The full variable domain, its missing parts supplied by reference TRBV18 and TRBJ2-3, is NAGVMQNPRHLVRRRGQEARLRCSPMKGHSHVYWYRQLPEEGLKFMVYLQKENIIDESGMPKERFSAEFPKEGPSILRIQQVVRGDSAAYFCASSLGTNRGGTDTQYFGPGTRLTVL.

This clone has only one observation. The identical CDR3 is also encoded by other nucleotide sequences in the sample. V is TRBV18 and J is TRBJ1-6, with D possibly being TRBD1 (5 bases). V was pared by 6 bases and J by 10 bases, with 16 bases between. There are 14 residues in the CDR3. Germline CDR1 KGHSH, CDR2 LQKENI. The CDR3 coding sequence is TGTGCCAGCTCGCCAGGGCCCGGGGGATCACCCCTCCACTTT. Protein: CASSPGPGGSPLHF.

The chain is built from TRBV28 and TRBJ2-7; 10 positions match TRBD1. After removal of 7 bases from V and 2 bases from J, the junction contained 20 bases not matched to a gene. Per the germline V gene, CDR1 is MDHEN and CDR2 is SYDVKM. The CDR3 totals 19 residues. The chain's CDR3 is CASTKIPGQGNRGTYEQYF. The CDR3 DNA sequence: TGTGCCAGCACAAAAATCCCGGGACAGGGGAACAGAGGTACCTACGAGCAGTACTTC.